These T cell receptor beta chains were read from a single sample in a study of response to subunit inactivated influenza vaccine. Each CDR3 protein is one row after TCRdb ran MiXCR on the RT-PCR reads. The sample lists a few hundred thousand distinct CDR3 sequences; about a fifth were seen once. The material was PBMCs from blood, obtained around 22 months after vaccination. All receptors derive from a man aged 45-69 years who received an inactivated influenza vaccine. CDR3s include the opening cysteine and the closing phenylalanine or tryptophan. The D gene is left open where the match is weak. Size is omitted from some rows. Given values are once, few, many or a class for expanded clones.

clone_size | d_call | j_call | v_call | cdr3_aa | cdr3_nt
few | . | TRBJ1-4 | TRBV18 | CASSLTANEKLFF | TGTGCCAGCTCCCTAACCGCTAATGAAAAACTGTTTTTT
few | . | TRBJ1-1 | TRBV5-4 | CASSLGGTVKTEAFF | TGTGCCAGCAGCTTGGGGGGGACGGTGAAGACTGAAGCTTTCTTT
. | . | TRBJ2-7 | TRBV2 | CASKRGGTAYEQYF | TGTGCCAGCAAGAGGGGCGGTACCGCCTACGAGCAGTACTTC
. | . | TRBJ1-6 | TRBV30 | CAWSETDNSPLHF | TGTGCCTGGAGCGAAACGGATAATTCACCCCTCCACTTT
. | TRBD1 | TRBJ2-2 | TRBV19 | CASTAGQGIGELFF | TGTGCCAGTACGGCGGGACAGGGTATCGGGGAGCTGTTTTTT
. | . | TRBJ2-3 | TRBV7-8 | CASSLGGTHTDTQYF | TGTGCCAGCAGCTTAGGGGGGACACACACAGATACGCAGTATTTT
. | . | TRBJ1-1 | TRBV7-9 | CASSPNQYRIEAFF | TGTGCCAGCAGCCCCAATCAATACCGTATTGAAGCTTTCTTT
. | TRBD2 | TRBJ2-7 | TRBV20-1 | CSARMVAGGSEQYF | TGCAGTGCTAGAATGGTAGCGGGAGGCTCCGAGCAGTACTTC
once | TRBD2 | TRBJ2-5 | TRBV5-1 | CASSLTSGALQETQYF | TGCGCCAGCAGCTTGACTAGCGGGGCGCTCCAAGAGACCCAGTACTTC
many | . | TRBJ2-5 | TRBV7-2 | CASSLESGLAETQYF | TGTGCCAGCAGCTTAGAGTCGGGGCTTGCAGAGACCCAGTACTTC
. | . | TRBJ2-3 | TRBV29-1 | CSVGGVVTDTQYF | TGCAGCGTTGGGGGGGTGGTCACAGATACGCAGTATTTT
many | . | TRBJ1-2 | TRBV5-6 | CASTLGGHGYTF | TGTGCCAGCACCCTGGGAGGGCATGGCTACACCTTC
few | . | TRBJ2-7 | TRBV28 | CASSTPRVYEQYF | TGTGCCAGCAGCACACCGAGGGTCTACGAGCAGTACTTC
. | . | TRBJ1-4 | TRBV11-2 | CASSPRAAYNEKLFF | TGTGCCAGCAGCCCCCGCGCGGCTTATAATGAAAAACTGTTTTTT
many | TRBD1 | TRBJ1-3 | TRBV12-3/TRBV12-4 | CASSSTGPGNTIYF | TGTGCCAGCAGTTCGACAGGGCCTGGAAACACCATATATTTT
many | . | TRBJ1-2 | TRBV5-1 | CASSPGWGVANYGYTF | TGCGCCAGCAGCCCAGGATGGGGGGTAGCTAACTATGGCTACACCTTC
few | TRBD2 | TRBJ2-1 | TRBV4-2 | CAVRSDGGGYNEQFF | TGTGCCGTCCGCTCGGACGGGGGGGGCTACAATGAGCAGTTCTTC
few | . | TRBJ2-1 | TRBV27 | CASNPRAGYNEQFF | TGTGCCAGCAACCCCAGAGCAGGCTACAATGAGCAGTTCTTC
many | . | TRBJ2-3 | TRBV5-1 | CASSLSRDTQYF | TGCGCCAGCAGCTTGTCGAGAGATACGCAGTATTTT
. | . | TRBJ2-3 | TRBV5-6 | CASSPGLKTSTDTQYF | TGTGCCAGCAGCCCCGGACTAAAAACTAGCACAGATACGCAGTATTTT
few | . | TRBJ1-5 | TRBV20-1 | CSARGPLNQPQHF | TGCAGTGCTAGAGGGCCGCTAAATCAGCCCCAGCATTTT
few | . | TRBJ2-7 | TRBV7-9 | CASSRGRFSYEQYF | TGTGCCAGCAGCCGGGGACGATTTTCCTACGAGCAGTACTTC
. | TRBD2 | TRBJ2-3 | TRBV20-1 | CSASPRGAGAFTDTQYF | TGCAGTGCTAGTCCCCGCGGAGCGGGGGCCTTCACAGATACGCAGTATTTT
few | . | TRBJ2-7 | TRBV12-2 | CASRPTSGRASPYEQYF | TGTGCAAGTCGCCCGACTAGCGGGAGGGCCTCTCCCTACGAGCAGTACTTC
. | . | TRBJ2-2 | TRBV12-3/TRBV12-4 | CASGRTENTGELFF | TGTGCCAGCGGGAGGACAGAAAACACCGGGGAGCTGTTTTTT
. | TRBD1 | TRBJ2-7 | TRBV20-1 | CSAPGPGQAYF | TGCAGTGCTCCAGGTCCGGGACAGGCCTACTTC
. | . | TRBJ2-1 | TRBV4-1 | CASSQGLDNEQFF | TGCGCCAGCAGCCAAGGGTTAGACAATGAGCAGTTCTTC
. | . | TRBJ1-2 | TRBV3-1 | CASSQAKARTVNYGYTF | TGTGCCAGCAGCCAAGCCAAAGCCAGGACGGTGAACTATGGCTACACCTTC
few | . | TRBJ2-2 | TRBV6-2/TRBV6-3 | CASSFGRQPNTGELFF | TGTGCCAGCAGTTTTGGGCGGCAGCCGAACACCGGGGAGCTGTTTTTT
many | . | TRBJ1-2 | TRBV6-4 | CASSATGIRYTF | TGTGCCAGCAGCGCTACAGGGATCCGCTACACCTTC
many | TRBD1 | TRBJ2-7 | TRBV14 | CASSQGQGSPHEQYF | TGTGCCAGCAGCCAAGGACAGGGGTCCCCCCACGAGCAGTACTTC
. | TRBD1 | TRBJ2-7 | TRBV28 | CASSLSPGGYEQYF | TGTGCCAGCAGTTTATCTCCAGGGGGCTACGAGCAGTACTTC
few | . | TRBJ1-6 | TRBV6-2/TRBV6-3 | CASCWTSSYNSPLHF | TGTGCCAGCTGTTGGACATCTTCCTATAATTCACCCCTCCACTTT
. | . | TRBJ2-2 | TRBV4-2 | CASSPTTRTDNTGELFF | TGTGCCAGCAGCCCGACCACTAGGACAGACAACACCGGGGAGCTGTTTTTT
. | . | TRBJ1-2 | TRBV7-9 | CASNSLSTNYGYTF | TGTGCCAGCAACTCTCTCTCGACCAACTATGGCTACACCTTC
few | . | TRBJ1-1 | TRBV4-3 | CASSQDTGDNTEAFF | TGCGCCAGCAGCCAAGATACCGGGGACAACACTGAAGCTTTCTTT
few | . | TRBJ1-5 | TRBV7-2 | CASSPSLGVGNQPQHF | TGTGCCAGCAGCCCCTCGTTGGGCGTTGGCAATCAGCCCCAGCATTTT
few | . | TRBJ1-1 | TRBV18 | CASSPSPRGSNQAFF | TGTGCCAGCTCACCAAGCCCCAGGGGATCGAATCAAGCTTTCTTT
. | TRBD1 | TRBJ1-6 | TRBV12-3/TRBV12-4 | CASTTGVGSPLHF | TGTGCCAGCACGACAGGGGTAGGATCACCCCTCCACTTT
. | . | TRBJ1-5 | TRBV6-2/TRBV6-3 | CASSSDGRSNQPQHF | TGTGCCAGCAGTTCGGACGGACGTAGCAATCAGCCCCAGCATTTT
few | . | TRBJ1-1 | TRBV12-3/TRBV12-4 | CASGDEGRNTEAFF | TGTGCCAGCGGGGACGAGGGTAGAAACACTGAAGCTTTCTTT
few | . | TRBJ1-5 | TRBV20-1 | CSARGWRRGTITEGNQPQHF | TGCAGTGCCCGGGGCTGGCGGAGAGGTACGATCACGGAGGGCAATCAGCCCCAGCATTTT
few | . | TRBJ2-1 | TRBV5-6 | CASSPTRGGSVGEQFF | TGTGCCAGCAGCCCCACTAGGGGGGGCTCTGTAGGTGAGCAGTTCTTC
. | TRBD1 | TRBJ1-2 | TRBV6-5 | CASSYSSGGYGYTF | TGTGCCAGCAGTTACTCTTCAGGGGGCTATGGCTACACCTTC
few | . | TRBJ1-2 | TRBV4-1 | CASSQTPLGWEGYTF | TGCGCCAGCAGCCAAACCCCTCTGGGGTGGGAGGGCTACACCTTC
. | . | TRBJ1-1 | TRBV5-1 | CASSLVRRGMNTEAFF | TGCGCCAGCAGCTTGGTACGCCGGGGGATGAACACTGAAGCTTTCTTT
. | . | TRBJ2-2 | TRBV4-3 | CASSQAGTSPPGELFF | TGCGCCAGCAGCCAAGCCGGGACCTCACCCCCCGGGGAGCTGTTTTTT
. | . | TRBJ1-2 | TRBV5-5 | CASSFGLGYTF | TGTGCCAGCAGCTTTGGACTTGGCTACACCTTC
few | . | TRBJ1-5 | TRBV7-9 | CASTRDGTANQPQHF | TGTGCCAGCACACGGGACGGGACTGCAAATCAGCCCCAGCATTTT
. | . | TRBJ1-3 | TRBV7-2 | CASSLNPRNTIYF | TGTGCCAGCAGCTTAAACCCTCGAAACACCATATATTTT
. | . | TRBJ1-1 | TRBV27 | CASSAGGYTEAFF | TGTGCCAGCAGTGCGGGGGGCTACACTGAAGCTTTCTTT
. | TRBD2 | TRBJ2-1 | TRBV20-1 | CSSSAGGPYNEQFF | TGCAGTTCTTCAGCGGGAGGGCCCTACAATGAGCAGTTCTTC
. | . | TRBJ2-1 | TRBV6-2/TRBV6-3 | CASIQDPLGNEQFF | TGTGCCAGCATCCAGGATCCACTTGGGAATGAGCAGTTCTTC
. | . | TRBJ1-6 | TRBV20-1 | CSASRGSGYNSPLHF | TGCAGTGCTAGTCGGGGTTCCGGCTATAATTCACCCCTCCACTTT
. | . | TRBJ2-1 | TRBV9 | CASSVRATVGNEQFF | TGTGCCAGCAGCGTAAGAGCGACTGTGGGGAATGAGCAGTTCTTC
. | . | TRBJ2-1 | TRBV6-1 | CASSEPIGIWGEQFF | TGTGCCAGCAGTGAACCGATCGGGATCTGGGGTGAGCAGTTCTTC
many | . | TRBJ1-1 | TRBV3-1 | CASSRWDTNTEAFF | TGTGCCAGCAGCCGATGGGACACTAACACTGAAGCTTTCTTT